The 11 T cell receptor beta chains given below trace back to one sample, sequenced in a study of Ad26.COV2.S vaccination and SARS-CoV-2 variants. TCRdb's table, derived via immunoSEQ multiplex PCR, lists solely in-frame clones and lacks some. The repertoire holds roughly 460,000 clones, with 70% to 90% as singletons. Treatment here: over 15 received Ad26.COV2.S at low or high dose, single or two shots; several received placebo; per-sample allocation not given. After the first vaccine or placebo injection, samples were drawn on day 63. Sequencing used peripheral blood, obtained in a trial of Ad26.COV2.S vaccine versus placebo. The receptor source for this set is a person between 18 and 60 years old who received the Ad26.COV2.S COVID-19 vaccine or a placebo.

As regards this clone: The sample contains more than one DNA sequence encoding this CDR3. The chain carries TRBV7-9 and TRBJ1-6; D unclear. V lost 4 bases and J 7 bases, leaving 11 bases between the germline ends. CDR1 is SEHNR and CDR2 is FQNEAQ in the germline V gene (reference sequence). The CDR3 covers 14 residues. CDR3 DNA sequence: TGTGCCAGCAGCTCGGACCGATACAATTCACCCCTCCACTTT. Translating gives CASSSDRYNSPLHF.

The genes are TRBV4-1 and TRBJ1-1; D is unclear. The CDR3 length is 16 residues. Deletions cut 0 bases from V and 5 bases from J, with 16 bases between. The germline gives CDR1 MGHRA, CDR2 YSYEKL. This CDR3 is CASSQEQSGFDTEAFF. In DNA form, the CDR3 reads TGCGCCAGCAGCCAAGAGCAGTCGGGGTTCGATACTGAAGCTTTCTTT.

V is TRBV28 and J is TRBJ1-2, with D perhaps TRBD1 (5 bases). Per germline, CDR1 MDHEN and CDR2 SYDVKM. V was shortened by 6 bases and J by 4 bases, with 24 bases between the two germline ends. The CDR3 sequence is 17 residues long. CDR3: CASRHTSAGREIYGYTF. The CDR3 nucleotides read TGTGCCAGCAGACATACCTCGGCGGGCAGGGAGATCTATGGCTACACCTTC.

The V gene is TRBV27, the J gene TRBJ1-2, with D perhaps TRBD1 (5 bases). This CDR3 has 15 residues. The germline gives CDR1 MNHEY, CDR2 SMNVEV (reference sequence). Trimming left V 3 bases short and J 10 bases short, with 21 bases between. The CDR3 nucleotides are TGTGCCAGCAGTTTTGGCCCGGGGGTCCTTAGCCTCTACACCTTC. The encoded protein is CASSFGPGVLSLYTF.

The V call is TRBV7-3, the J call TRBJ2-3; D ambiguous. V lost 1 base and J 4 bases, leaving 6 bases between the germline ends. Germline loops: CDR1 SGHTA, CDR2 FQGTGA. This CDR3 comprises 13 residues. CDR3 sequence reads: CASSLKGSDTQYF. The CDR3 DNA reads TGTGCCAGCAGCTTAAAAGGGTCAGATACGCAGTATTTT.

The rearrangement uses TRBV27 and TRBJ2-7; possible D gene TRBD1, 5 bases. The ends were cut back, 7 bases at V and 6 bases at J, with 22 bases in the middle. The germline V gene encodes CDR1 MNHEY and CDR2 SMNVEV (reference sequence). This CDR3 comprises 15 residues. The CDR3 here is CASTPSGFAAGEQYF. CDR3 in DNA: TGTGCCAGCACACCCTCAGGGTTTGCTGCTGGCGAGCAGTACTTC.

The rearrangement uses TRBV2 and TRBJ2-5; tentative D call: TRBD1 (8 bases). The CDR3 runs 14 residues. Germline V gives CDR1 SNHLY, CDR2 FYNNEI. V was shortened by 6 bases and J by 4 bases, with 15 bases between the two germline ends. The CDR3 DNA is TGTGCCAGCAGGCCAGGGGGCGGGAGAGAGACCCAGTACTTC. It specifies CASRPGGGRETQYF.

In this sample, this clone turned up once. Other DNA sequences in the same sample also yield this CDR3. V usage is TRBV30 and J usage is TRBJ1-2, with D possibly TRBD1 on 6 matching bases. CDR1 and CDR2 (germline): GTSNPN, SVGIG (reference sequence). The germline V and J ends were trimmed by 5 bases and 2 bases, with 6 bases remaining between them. The length of the CDR3 is 11 residues. The CDR3 DNA reads TGTGCCTGGGGACAGAACTATGGCTACACCTTC. Translated: CAWGQNYGYTF. Based on the CDR3 plus reference TRBV30 and TRBJ1-2, the full variable domain is SQTIHQWPATLVQPVGSPLSLECTVEGTSNPNLYWYRQAAGRGLQLLFYSVGIGQISSEVPQNLSASRPQDRQFILSSKKLLLSDSGFYLCAWGQNYGYTFGSGTRLTVV.

The chain carries TRBV3-1 (or the pseudogene TRBV3-2) and TRBJ2-1, with 10 bases matching TRBD2. CDR3 length equals 15 residues. Germline CDR1 LGHDT, CDR2 YNNKEL (reference sequence). J gave up 6 bases and V 1 base, and 3 bases lay outside the gene matches. The CDR3 bases are TGTGCCAGCAGCCAAGCGGGACTAGCGATCAATGAGCAGTTCTTC. Translated: CASSQAGLAINEQFF.

The chain has TRBV30 and TRBJ1-2; a weak D match, TRBD1 (5 bases). CDR1 is GTSNPN, CDR2 SVGIG, per germline (reference sequence). Trimming cost V 2 bases and J 3 bases, with 10 bases left between them. The CDR3 spans 13 residues. The CDR3 here is CAWSRDLDYGYTF. The DNA of the CDR3 is TGTGCCTGGAGTCGGGACTTGGACTATGGCTACACCTTC.

The chain has TRBV6-5 and TRBJ2-7; TRBD2 matches at 9 bases. Trimming removed 6 bases from V and 3 bases from J; junction bases left unmatched: 6. Per the germline V gene, CDR1 is MNHEY and CDR2 is SVGAGI. CDR3 length equals 14 residues. The DNA for the CDR3 is TGTGCCAGCAGGCCGGGACTAGCAAACTACGAGCAGTACTTC. Residues: CASRPGLANYEQYF.